This T cell receptor (beta chain) originates from a study of T cell responses to AZD1222 COVID-19 vaccine. Study-wide results and caveats: Unmutated variant regions reportedly attract nearly half of all spike-specific TCRs. No repertoire was sampled before or during the peak T cell response, only after it.

Germline V gene lookup returns CDR1 MNHEY and CDR2 SMNVEV (reference sequence). With V trimmed by 8 bases and J by 2 bases, 15 bases remained unmatched. This CDR3 comprises 16 residues. Sequencing was performed with immunoSEQ multiplex PCR; in TCRdb, only in-frame clones are kept and a portion is missing. The sample records around 120,000 clones, about 92% being singletons. Comments on this clone: Antigen specificity is unknown.

The rearrangement uses TRBV27 and TRBJ2-7; TRBD2 agrees at 7 bases. The sequencing here drew on peripheral blood, taken on day 0 of AZD1222 vaccination. The clonotype originates from an adult in good health. This CDR3 is CASLRSPGLPTYEQYF. CDR3 DNA: TGTGCCAGCCTTCGATCCCCGGGACTACCGACCTACGAGCAGTACTTC.